This T cell receptor beta chain was recovered during a study of molecular identifiers for immune sequencing clone quantification. Overall study results and limits: Clonotypes topping 20 RNA copies carried over 99% of effector molecules but under 1% of naive ones.

A remark on this clonotype: Its antigen is as yet unknown.

One entry per CDR3 protein results from TCRdb running MiXCR on the PCR reads. The sample has approximately 680,000 distinct CDR3 sequences, about 25% seen once. The CDR3 runs 13 residues. CDR1 is SEHNR, CDR2 FQNEAQ, per germline (reference sequence). The germline V and J ends were trimmed by 6 bases and 5 bases, with 13 bases remaining between them. This receptor was identified in a human donor in good health. Some libraries in this study had Jurkat cell RNA spiked in. This chain joins TRBV7-9 and TRBJ2-5, with a weak D call TRBD2 (5 bases). The sample consisted of naive CD8+ T cells from blood, with Jurkat cell RNA spiked in. Subset of the sample: FACS-sorted CD8+CD4-CCR7+CD45RA+ naive T cells. The CDR3 sequence: CASSSQWEETQYF. CDR3 coding DNA: TGTGCCAGCAGTTCCCAGTGGGAGGAGACCCAGTACTTC.